This T cell receptor beta chain is drawn from a study of blood T cell repertoires in COVID-19. In the study overall: Donors in the United States, Italy and Spain gave samples during acute or convalescent COVID-19.

Sequencing was performed with immunoSEQ multiplex PCR; in TCRdb, only in-frame clones are kept and a portion is missing. The data hold about 44,000 clones, with approximately 86% observed a single time. The CDR3 covers 15 residues. V lost 4 bases and J lost 5; bases outside the gene matches: 9. The germline V gene has CDR1 SGHRS and CDR2 YFSETQ. The V gene is TRBV5-1, the J gene TRBJ2-5; 9 bases map to TRBD1. The clonotype was recovered from a woman older than 75 in a cohort sampled during active or convalescent COVID-19. Sequencing was done on a sample of peripheral blood. CDR3 loop: CASSPGQGGTETQYF. Here the CDR3 DNA reads TGCGCCAGCAGCCCGGGACAGGGAGGGACCGAGACCCAGTACTTC.